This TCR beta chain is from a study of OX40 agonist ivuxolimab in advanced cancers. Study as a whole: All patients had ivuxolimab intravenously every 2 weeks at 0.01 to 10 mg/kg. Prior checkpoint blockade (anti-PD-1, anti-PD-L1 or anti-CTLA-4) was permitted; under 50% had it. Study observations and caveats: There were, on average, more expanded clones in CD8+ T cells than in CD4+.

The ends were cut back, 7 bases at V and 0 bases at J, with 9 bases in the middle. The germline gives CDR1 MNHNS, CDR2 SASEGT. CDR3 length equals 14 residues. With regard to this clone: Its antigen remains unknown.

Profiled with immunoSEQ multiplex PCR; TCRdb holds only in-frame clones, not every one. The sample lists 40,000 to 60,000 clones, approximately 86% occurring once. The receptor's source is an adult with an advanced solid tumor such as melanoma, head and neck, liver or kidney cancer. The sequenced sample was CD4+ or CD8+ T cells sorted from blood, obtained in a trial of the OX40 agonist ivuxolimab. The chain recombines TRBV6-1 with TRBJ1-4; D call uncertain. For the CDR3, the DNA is TGTGCCAGCATTCTGGATGCAACTAATGAAAAACTGTTTTTT. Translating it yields CASILDATNEKLFF.